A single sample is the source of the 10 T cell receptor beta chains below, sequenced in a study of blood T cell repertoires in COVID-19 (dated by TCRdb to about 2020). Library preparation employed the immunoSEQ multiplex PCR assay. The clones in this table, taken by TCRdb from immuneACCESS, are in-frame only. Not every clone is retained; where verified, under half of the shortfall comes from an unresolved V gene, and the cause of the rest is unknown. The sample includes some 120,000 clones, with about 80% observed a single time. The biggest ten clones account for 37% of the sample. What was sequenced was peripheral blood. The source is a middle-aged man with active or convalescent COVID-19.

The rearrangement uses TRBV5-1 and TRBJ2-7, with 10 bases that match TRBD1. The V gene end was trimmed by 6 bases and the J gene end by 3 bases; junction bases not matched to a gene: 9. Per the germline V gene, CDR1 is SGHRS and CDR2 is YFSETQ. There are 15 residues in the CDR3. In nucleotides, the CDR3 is TGCGCCAGCACTCCCGGTGGGACAGGGGACTACGAGCAGTACTTC. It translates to CASTPGGTGDYEQYF.

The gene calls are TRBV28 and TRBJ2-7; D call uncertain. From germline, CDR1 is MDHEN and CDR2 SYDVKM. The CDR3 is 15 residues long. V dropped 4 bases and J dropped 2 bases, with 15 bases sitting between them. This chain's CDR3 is CASSSKFQAAYEQYF. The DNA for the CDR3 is TGTGCCAGCAGTTCCAAGTTCCAGGCCGCCTACGAGCAGTACTTC.

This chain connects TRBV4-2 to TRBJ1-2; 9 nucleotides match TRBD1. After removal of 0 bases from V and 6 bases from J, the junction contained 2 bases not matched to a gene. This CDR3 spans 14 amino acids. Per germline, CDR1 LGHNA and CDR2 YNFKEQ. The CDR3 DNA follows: TGTGCCAGCAGCCAAGACAGGACAGGGGATGGCTACACCTTC. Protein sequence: CASSQDRTGDGYTF.

In DNA, the CDR3 is TGTGCCAGCTCACCAGGTTTAACGGGGAGGAATTCACCCCTCCACTTT. Protein product: CASSPGLTGRNSPLHF. V and J are TRBV18 and TRBJ1-6; D remains unclear. The CDR3 consists of 16 residues. CDR1 and CDR2 from the germline V gene are KGHSH and LQKENI. The V gene lost 2 bases and the J gene lost 7 bases, with 15 bases spanning the gap.

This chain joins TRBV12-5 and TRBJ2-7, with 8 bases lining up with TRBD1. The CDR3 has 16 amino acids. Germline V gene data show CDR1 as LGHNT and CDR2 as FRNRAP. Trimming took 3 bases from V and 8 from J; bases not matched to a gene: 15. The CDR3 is CASGFPRQGNLIQQYF. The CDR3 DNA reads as TGTGCTAGTGGTTTCCCCCGACAGGGGAACTTGATACAGCAGTACTTC.

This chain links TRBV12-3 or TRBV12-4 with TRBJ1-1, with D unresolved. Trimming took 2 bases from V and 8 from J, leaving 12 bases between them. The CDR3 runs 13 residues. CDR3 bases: TGTGCCAGCAGTTTAAAAGGGCGGGTAGAAGCTTTCTTT. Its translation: CASSLKGRVEAFF.

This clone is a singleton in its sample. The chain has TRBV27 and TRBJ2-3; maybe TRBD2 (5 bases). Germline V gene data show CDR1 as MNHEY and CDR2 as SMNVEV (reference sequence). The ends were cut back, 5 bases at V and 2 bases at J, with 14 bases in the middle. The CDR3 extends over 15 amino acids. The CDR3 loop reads CASSPSRTFTDTQYF. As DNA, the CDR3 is TGTGCCAGCAGTCCTAGTCGGACTTTCACAGATACGCAGTATTTT.

The CDR3 DNA is TGTGCCAGCAGTTTTACCACTGGGACAGGGGGTTTTGGCTACACCTTC. Encoded protein: CASSFTTGTGGFGYTF. V usage is TRBV27 and J usage is TRBJ1-2, with 11 bases matching TRBD1. With V trimmed by 3 bases and J by 7 bases, 10 bases remained unmatched. The CDR3 totals 16 residues. Germline V gives CDR1 MNHEY, CDR2 SMNVEV (reference sequence).

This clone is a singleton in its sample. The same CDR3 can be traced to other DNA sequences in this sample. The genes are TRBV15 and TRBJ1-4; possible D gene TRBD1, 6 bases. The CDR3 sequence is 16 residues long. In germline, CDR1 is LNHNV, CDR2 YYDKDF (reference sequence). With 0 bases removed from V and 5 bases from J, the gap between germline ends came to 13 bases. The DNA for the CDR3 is TGTGCCACCAGCAGAGATCTGGGGGCAGGGAATGAAAAACTGTTTTTT. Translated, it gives CATSRDLGAGNEKLFF.

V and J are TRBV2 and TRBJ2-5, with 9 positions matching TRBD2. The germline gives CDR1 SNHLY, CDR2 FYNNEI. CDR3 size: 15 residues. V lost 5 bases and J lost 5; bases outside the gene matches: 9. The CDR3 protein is CASSQLGLAAETQYF. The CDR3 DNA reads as TGTGCCAGCAGTCAACTGGGACTAGCAGCGGAGACCCAGTACTTC. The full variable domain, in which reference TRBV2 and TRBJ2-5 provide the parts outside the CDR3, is EPEVTQTPSHQVTQMGQEVILRCVPISNHLYFYWYRQILGQKVEFLVSFYNNEISEKSEIFDDQFSVERPDGSNFTLKIRSTKLEDSAMYFCASSQLGLAAETQYFGPGTRLLVL.